A single sample gave rise to the 27 T cell receptor beta chains below, sequenced in a study of OX40 agonist ivuxolimab in advanced cancers. The library relied on the immunoSEQ multiplex PCR assay. The table comes from immuneACCESS by way of TCRdb, which keeps in-frame sequences with V and J called. Part of the clones is missing from these tables; in studies checked, under half for an unresolved V gene and the rest for unknown reasons. The sample table shows under 95,000 clones, and around nine tenths are seen once. The ten largest make up about 1.3% of the sample. Sequenced material: CD4+ or CD8+ T cells sorted from blood, taken in a trial of the OX40 agonist ivuxolimab. All receptors come from an adult with an advanced solid tumor such as melanoma, head and neck, liver or kidney cancer.

This clone showed up just a few times. The rearrangement joins TRBV20-1 to TRBJ1-2; D is unclear. CDR1 is DFQATT, CDR2 SNEGSKA, per germline (reference sequence). This CDR3 has 10 residues. Trimming took 3 bases from V and 12 from J, leaving 11 bases between them. This chain's CDR3 is CSASGPHNTF. For the CDR3, the DNA is TGCAGTGCTAGTGGTCCGCATAACACCTTC.

The chain couples TRBV30 to TRBJ1-3, with a tentative D call TRBD1 (5 bases). Deletions cut 2 bases from V and 2 bases from J, with 7 bases between. CDR3 size: 13 residues. In germline, CDR1 is GTSNPN, CDR2 SVGIG (reference sequence). The CDR3 bases are TGTGCCTGGAGTAGGGGAGCTGGAAACACCATATATTTT. Encoded protein: CAWSRGAGNTIYF.

The rearrangement uses TRBV7-3 and TRBJ2-3; tentatively, D is TRBD1 or TRBD2 (6 bases each). Germline CDR1 reads SGHTA; CDR2 reads FQGTGA. This CDR3 contains 13 residues. Between the trimmed V and J ends, which lost 6 bases and 6 bases, there was a span of 13 bases. CDR3 sequence: CASSLGGADTQYF. DNA of the CDR3: TGTGCCAGCAGTCTGGGGGGCGCGGATACGCAGTATTTT. The whole variable domain, filled in from reference TRBV7-3 and TRBJ2-3, reads GAGVSQTPSNKVTEKGKYVELRCDPISGHTALYWYRQSLGQGPEFLIYFQGTGAADDSGLPNDRFFAVRPEGSVSTLKIQRTERGDSAVYLCASSLGGADTQYFGPGTRLTVL.

The V call is TRBV4-1, the J call TRBJ2-3; 9 nucleotides match TRBD1. Germline loops: CDR1 MGHRA, CDR2 YSYEKL. V lost 5 bases and J lost 2; bases outside the gene matches: 8. The CDR3 contains 16 residues. CDR3 sequence reads: CASSSHDRGDTDTQYF. The CDR3 nucleotides read TGCGCCAGCAGCTCCCACGACAGGGGGGACACAGATACGCAGTATTTT.

The chain has TRBV10-3 and TRBJ2-5; 10 positions match TRBD2. This CDR3 has 18 amino acids. In germline, CDR1 is ENHRY, CDR2 SYGVKD. J lost 5 bases, V lost 4 bases, and 16 bases had no gene match. In DNA, the CDR3 is TGTGCCATCAGTGGACCCAACATCTTCGGTAGCGGGAGGGAGACCCAGTACTTC. This codes for CAISGPNIFGSGRETQYF.

Here the CDR3 reads CASSRTSGSSYNEQFF. DNA for the CDR3: TGTGCCAGTAGCAGGACTAGCGGGAGCTCCTACAATGAGCAGTTCTTC. This chain connects TRBV19 to TRBJ2-1; TRBD2 agrees at 13 bases. This CDR3 is built from 16 residues. V lost 6 bases and J lost 0; bases outside the gene matches: 2. Germline values: CDR1 LNHDA, CDR2 SQIVND (reference sequence).

The rearrangement joins TRBV19 to TRBJ1-5; D call uncertain. CDR3 length: 13 residues. Germline V gene sequence: CDR1 LNHDA, CDR2 SQIVND (reference sequence). V lost 6 bases, J lost 7 bases, and 13 bases lay in between. CDR3 DNA: TGTGCCAGTAGGCCCCCATCATGGCAGCCCCAGCATTTT. It codes for CASRPPSWQPQHF.

This clone appeared a few times. V usage is TRBV6-5 and J usage is TRBJ1-6; tentatively, D is TRBD1 (5 bases). The CDR3 is 14 residues long. Between the trimmed V and J ends, which lost 6 bases and 7 bases, there was a span of 13 bases. Germline V lookup: CDR1 MNHEY, CDR2 SVGAGI. The CDR3 DNA follows: TGTGCCAGCAGAGCCGGGACGGGGAATTCACCCCTCCACTTT. Protein product: CASRAGTGNSPLHF.

V gene TRBV28 combines with J gene TRBJ1-1, with TRBD1 matching over 7 bases. The J segment lost 0 bases and the V segment lost 4 bases, leaving 5 bases of the junction unmatched. There are 15 residues in the CDR3. Germline CDR1 reads MDHEN; CDR2 reads SYDVKM. The CDR3 coding sequence is TGTGCCAGCAGTTCCGCCGGGACAGTGAACACTGAAGCTTTCTTT. Encoded protein: CASSSAGTVNTEAFF.

The chain uses TRBV5-4 and TRBJ2-4, with 7 bases fitting TRBD1. With 0 bases clipped from V and 0 bases from J, the junction kept 6 bases outside the gene matches. CDR1 and CDR2 (germline): SGHNT, YYREEE (reference sequence). The CDR3 is made up of 17 amino acids. The CDR3 protein is CASSLGGQIVAKNIQYF. CDR3 sequence (DNA): TGTGCCAGCAGCTTGGGGGGACAGATAGTAGCCAAAAACATTCAGTACTTC.

This chain joins TRBV23-1 and TRBJ2-7; 9 nucleotides agree with TRBD2. TRBV23-1 belongs to the ORF category, with a function that is uncertain. The V gene end was trimmed by 0 bases and the J gene end by 4 bases; junction bases not matched to a gene: 13. The CDR3 spans 18 residues. The CDR3 DNA sequence: TGCGCCAGCAGTCAATCCCCTAGCGGGGCCCCATGCGGGTACGAGCAGTACTTC. Protein sequence: CASSQSPSGAPCGYEQYF.

V gene TRBV18 combines with J gene TRBJ1-3; 8 nucleotides match TRBD1. V shed 5 bases and J 2 bases; nucleotides not matched to a gene: 8. Per germline, CDR1 KGHSH and CDR2 LQKENI. CDR3 length: 16 residues. The CDR3 here is CASSAGTGLAGNTIYF. CDR3 in DNA: TGTGCCAGCTCAGCAGGGACAGGCTTAGCTGGAAACACCATATATTTT.

V gene TRBV7-8 combines with J gene TRBJ2-7; D is unresolved. Trimming pared 6 bases from V and 6 bases from J, leaving 9 bases between. CDR1 SGHVS and CDR2 FQNEAQ come from the germline V gene. This CDR3 spans 11 amino acids. The CDR3 coding sequence is TGTGCCAGCAGTCGGTCGGGCGAGCAGTACTTC. This gives the protein CASSRSGEQYF.

This clone was observed a single time. The chain has TRBV6-6 and TRBJ1-1; TRBD1 is a possible D gene (5 bases). The CDR3 extends over 14 amino acids. CDR1 MNHNY and CDR2 SVGAGI come from the germline V gene (reference sequence). Trimming took 2 bases from V and 4 from J, leaving 11 bases between them. The CDR3 spells CASSYDQGGTEAFF. The CDR3 region has the DNA TGTGCCAGCAGTTACGACCAGGGTGGCACTGAAGCTTTCTTT.

The rearrangement joins TRBV7-2 to TRBJ2-2; possibly TRBD1 for D (6 bases). V lost 5 bases to trimming and J lost 4 bases, with 17 bases between them. Germline V gives CDR1 SGHTA, CDR2 FQGNSA. The CDR3 covers 16 residues. Here the CDR3 reads CASSRTRDILTGELFF. DNA for the CDR3: TGTGCCAGCAGCCGAACCCGGGACATCCTCACCGGGGAGCTGTTTTTT.

V and J are TRBV6-1 and TRBJ2-2; 9 bases fit TRBD1. Germline V gene sequence: CDR1 MNHNS, CDR2 SASEGT. V shed 10 bases, J shed 3 bases, and the junction held 9 bases outside the gene matches. CDR3 length: 15 residues. The CDR3 nucleotides read TGTGCCACTCACAGGGGGCGCGAACACACCGGGGAGCTGTTTTTT. It yields the protein CATHRGREHTGELFF.

In regard to this clone: Sequence at one end of the junction differs from germline and may be a read error. The chain joins TRBV7-7 to TRBJ2-2; no definite D call. Germline V gives CDR1 SSHAT, CDR2 FNYEAQ (reference sequence). The CDR3 loop spans 12 amino acids. This CDR3 is CASSLETGELFF. The CDR3 nucleotides read TGTGCTAGCAGCTTAGAGACCGGGGAGCTGTTTTTT.

This sequence joins TRBV30 and TRBJ2-2, with unresolved D. V dropped 1 base and J dropped 5 bases, with 11 bases sitting between them. This CDR3 comprises 14 residues. Germline lookup yields CDR1 GTSNPN and CDR2 SVGIG (reference sequence). The CDR3 spells CAWSAWTETGELFF. CDR3 nucleotides: TGTGCCTGGAGTGCATGGACGGAGACCGGGGAGCTGTTTTTT.

The rearrangement joins TRBV4-2 to TRBJ2-5; 7 positions match TRBD2. The CDR3 totals 14 residues. The ends lost 1 base at V and 5 bases at J; junction bases unmatched: 4. Germline-derived CDR1 and CDR2 are LGHNA and YNFKEQ. CDR3 sequence reads: CASSQGSGKETQYF. The CDR3 nucleotides are TGTGCCAGCAGCCAAGGGAGCGGGAAGGAGACCCAGTACTTC.

The J gene is TRBJ2-7, the V gene TRBV6-5; weak D call: TRBD2 (6 bases). CDR1 MNHEY and CDR2 SVGAGI come from the germline V gene. The CDR3 length is 14 residues. The V gene lost 4 bases and the J gene lost 7 bases, with 17 bases spanning the gap. This chain's CDR3 is CASSFDWGRREQYF. As DNA, the CDR3 is TGTGCCAGCAGTTTTGACTGGGGGAGGAGGGAGCAGTACTTC.

This chain joins TRBV6-6 and TRBJ2-7, with TRBD2 matching 7 bases. This CDR3 is built from 15 residues. Trimming at V came to 0 bases and at J to 6 bases, leaving 8 bases not matched to a gene. Germline loops: CDR1 MNHNY, CDR2 SVGAGI (reference sequence). CDR3 DNA sequence: TGTGCCAGCAGTTACTCGTTTGCGGGAGTTGCCGAGCAGTACTTC. Its protein product is CASSYSFAGVAEQYF.

This rearrangement joins TRBV19 to TRBJ2-3, with TRBD1 as a possible D gene (6 bases). Trimming stripped 8 bases from V and 3 bases from J, with 15 bases between. The length of the CDR3 is 14 residues. CDR1 LNHDA and CDR2 SQIVND come from the germline V gene (reference sequence). CDR3 DNA: TGTGCCAGTCACCCGGGACACCAAACAGATACGCAGTATTTT. Its translation is CASHPGHQTDTQYF.

The genes are TRBV6-5 and TRBJ2-7; D is perhaps TRBD2 (5 bases). CDR3 size: 16 residues. Germline CDR1 MNHEY, CDR2 SVGAGI. The V and J ends lost 3 bases and 4 bases respectively, with 19 bases between them. The CDR3 spells CASSYRATGDPYEQYF. In DNA form, the CDR3 reads TGTGCCAGCAGTTATCGAGCCACCGGGGATCCTTACGAGCAGTACTTC.

The CDR3 loop reads CASSYYRLAGGDTQYF. DNA for the CDR3: TGTGCCAGCAGCTACTATCGACTAGCGGGGGGGGATACGCAGTATTTT. This chain uses TRBV7-9 with TRBJ2-3, with 14 positions matching TRBD2. The germline V gene has CDR1 SEHNR and CDR2 FQNEAQ (reference sequence). J lost 6 bases, V lost 4 bases, and 6 bases had no gene match. This CDR3 has 16 amino acids.

V and J are TRBV11-2 and TRBJ1-5; D gene uncertain. Germline V gives CDR1 SGHAT, CDR2 FQNNGV. The CDR3 sequence is 14 residues long. V lost 3 bases and J 3 bases, leaving 9 bases between the germline ends. CDR3 DNA sequence: TGTGCCAGCAGCTTGGAGAGAAACAATCAGCCCCAGCATTTT. It yields the protein CASSLERNNQPQHF.

The chain joins TRBV5-5 to TRBJ1-5; D might be TRBD1 (5 bases). Looked up from germline, CDR1 is SGHKS and CDR2 is YYEKEE (reference sequence). This CDR3 has 14 residues. V was trimmed by 0 bases and J by 5 bases, leaving 9 bases between them. The CDR3: CASSLGAGDQPQHF. The CDR3 region has the DNA TGTGCCAGCAGCTTGGGTGCGGGGGATCAGCCCCAGCATTTT.

The genes are TRBV7-2 and TRBJ2-3, with D possibly TRBD2 on 6 matching bases. V was shortened by 3 bases and J by 1 base, with 11 bases between the two germline ends. The CDR3 is 15 amino acids. CDR1 and CDR2 (germline): SGHTA, FQGNSA. The CDR3 bases are TGTGCCAGCAGCTTCGGGGGAGAACGCACAGATACGCAGTATTTT. Translation gives CASSFGGERTDTQYF.